This paragraph covers one T cell receptor beta chain sequence. What it binds is not known. CDR1 and CDR2 from the germline V gene are MDHEN and SYDVKM. The CDR3 has 14 amino acids. Trimming removed 5 bases from V and 4 bases from J; junction bases left unmatched: 6. The record originates from a study of T cell responses to AZD1222 COVID-19 vaccine. Overall study context: Second doses at about 4 or about 12 weeks were pooled. General study results and limits: Mapped onto spike, vaccine-associated CD4 TCRs spanned it and were dominant at 160-218 and 743-854.

Some clones are missing from TCRdb's copy, which holds only in-frame ones; the method was immunoSEQ multiplex PCR. Found here are under 200,000 clones, 90% to 95% of them singletons; the top ten hold about 0.6%. The V and J genes are TRBV28 and TRBJ1-2, with 8 bases matching TRBD1. Source: peripheral blood, taken on day 0 of AZD1222 vaccination. The receptor was derived from an adult in good health. CDR3 protein: CASSPQDRAYGYTF. CDR3 bases: TGTGCCAGCAGTCCCCAGGACAGGGCCTATGGCTACACCTTC.